A single T cell receptor beta chain is shown here with its context. The antigen is unknown. The entry originates in a study of blood T cells in healthy people across ages. Study-wide results and caveats: The study found TCR beta diversity correlated strongly with naive T cell percentage. The study regarded diversity estimates from one million T cells as underestimates.

Primed by a sample-barcoded 5' primer and a J-beta primer mix, a second PCR proceeded for about 6 to 11 cycles. TCRdb independently ran MiXCR on the 5' RACE reads; one entry per CDR3 protein. The profile shows approximately 810,000 distinct CDR3 sequences, roughly 34% of them singletons. For every donor, a draw yielded ten milliliters of peripheral blood. The CDR3 is made up of 13 amino acids. Germline loops: CDR1 DFQATT, CDR2 SNEGSKA (reference sequence). V was pared by 6 bases and J by 5 bases, with 7 bases of the junction left unmatched. The V call is TRBV20-1, the J call TRBJ2-3; the match to TRBD2 covers 8 bases. The sequenced sample consisted of blood. The origin of this receptor is a man aged 18 to 30 in good health. CDR3 DNA: TGCAGTGCGCCCCGGCGGGAGGTAGATACGCAGTATTTT. Protein sequence: CSAPRREVDTQYF.